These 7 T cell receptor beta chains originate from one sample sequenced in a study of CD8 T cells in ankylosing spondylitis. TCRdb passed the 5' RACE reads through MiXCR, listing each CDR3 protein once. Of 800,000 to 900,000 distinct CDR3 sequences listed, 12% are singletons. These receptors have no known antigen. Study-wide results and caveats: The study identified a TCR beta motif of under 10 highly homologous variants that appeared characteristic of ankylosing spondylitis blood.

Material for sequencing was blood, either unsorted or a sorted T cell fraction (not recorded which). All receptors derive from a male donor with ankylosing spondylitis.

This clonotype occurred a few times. CDR3 sequence reads: CASSSTGQLGNEQFF. The DNA of the CDR3 is TGCGCCAGCAGCTCGACAGGGCAGTTGGGCAATGAGCAGTTCTTC. The chain links TRBV5-1 to TRBJ2-1, with TRBD1 matching 7 bases. The CDR3 runs to 15 residues. Germline V CDR1 and CDR2: SGHRS, YFSETQ. V shed 3 bases and J 6 bases; nucleotides not matched to a gene: 9.

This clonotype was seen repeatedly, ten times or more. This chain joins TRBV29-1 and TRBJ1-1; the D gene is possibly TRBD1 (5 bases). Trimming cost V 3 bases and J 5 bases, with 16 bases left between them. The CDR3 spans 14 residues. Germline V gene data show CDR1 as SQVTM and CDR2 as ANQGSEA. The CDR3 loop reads CSVDTRAVGTEAFF. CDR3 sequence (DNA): TGCAGCGTTGATACCAGGGCAGTTGGTACTGAAGCTTTCTTT.

The CDR3: CASSQEARGNYGYTF. The CDR3 nucleotides read TGCGCCAGCAGCCAAGAGGCAAGGGGGAACTATGGCTACACCTTC. The chain couples TRBV4-1 to TRBJ1-2; maybe TRBD1 (6 bases). The germline V gene encodes CDR1 MGHRA and CDR2 YSYEKL. The V gene lost 0 bases and the J gene lost 2 bases, with 10 bases spanning the gap. The CDR3 extends over 15 amino acids.

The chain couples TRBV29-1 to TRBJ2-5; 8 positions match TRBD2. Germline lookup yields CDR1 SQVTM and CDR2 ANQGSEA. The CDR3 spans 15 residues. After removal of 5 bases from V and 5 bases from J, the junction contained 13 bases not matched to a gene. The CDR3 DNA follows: TGCAGCGTTACCGGACTAGCAGGGGTGGAGGAGACCCAGTACTTC. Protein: CSVTGLAGVEETQYF.

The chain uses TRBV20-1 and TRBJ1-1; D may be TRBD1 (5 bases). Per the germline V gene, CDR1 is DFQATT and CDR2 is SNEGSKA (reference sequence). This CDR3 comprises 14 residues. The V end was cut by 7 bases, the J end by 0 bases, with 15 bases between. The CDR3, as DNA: TGCAGTGTGACCTGGGGGGGTATGAACACTGAAGCTTTCTTT. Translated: CSVTWGGMNTEAFF.

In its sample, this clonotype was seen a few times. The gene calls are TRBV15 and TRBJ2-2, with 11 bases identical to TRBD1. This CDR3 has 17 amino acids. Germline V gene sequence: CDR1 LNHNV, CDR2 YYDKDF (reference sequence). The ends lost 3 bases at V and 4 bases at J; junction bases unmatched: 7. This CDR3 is CATSSRGTGGSTGELFF. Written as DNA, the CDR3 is TGTGCCACCAGCAGCCGTGGGACAGGGGGTTCCACCGGGGAGCTGTTTTTT. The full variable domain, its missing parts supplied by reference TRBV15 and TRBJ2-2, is DAMVIQNPRYQVTQFGKPVTLSCSQTLNHNVMYWYQQKSSQAPKLLFHYYDKDFNNEADTPDNFQSRRPNTSFCFLDIRSPGLGDTAMYLCATSSRGTGGSTGELFFGEGSRLTVL.

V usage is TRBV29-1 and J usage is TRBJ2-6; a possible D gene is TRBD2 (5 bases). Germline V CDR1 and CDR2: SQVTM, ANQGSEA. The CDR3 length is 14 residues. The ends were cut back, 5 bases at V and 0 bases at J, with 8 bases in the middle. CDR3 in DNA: TGCAGCGTTAGAGGGATCTCTGGGGCCAACGTCCTGACTTTC. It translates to CSVRGISGANVLTF.